The 24 T cell receptor beta chains presented below share a single source sample, sequenced in a study of metastatic and nonmetastatic thyroid tumors. Every patient was untreated before thyroid surgery. TCRdb re-analyzed the PCR reads using MiXCR. Here the sample spans about 92,000 clones, around 14% being singletons. Sequenced sample: blood. The receptors here all came from a female donor with papillary thyroid cancer or a benign thyroid nodule (not recorded which). Some clones in this sample may be carry-over from other donors' samples.

This clone has just a few counts. This may come from a read error, since a much larger clone is one base off. V and J are TRBV24-1 and TRBJ2-6; D is ambiguous. The CDR3 spans 17 residues. Germline assignment: CDR1 KGHDR and CDR2 SFDVKD. V lost 3 bases and J 2 bases, leaving 13 bases between the germline ends. CDR3 protein: CATSDASASPGANVLTF. In DNA form, the CDR3 reads TGTGCCACCAGTGATGCCTCCGCGAGCCCTGGGGCCAACGTCCTGACTTTC.

This clone was detected many times. The chain has TRBV5-1 and TRBJ2-5; no clear D gene. Germline V gives CDR1 SGHRS, CDR2 YFSETQ. The CDR3 totals 16 residues. With 4 bases removed from V and 1 base from J, the gap between germline ends came to 17 bases. Here the CDR3 DNA reads TGCGCCAGCAGCCCCGACCTGCGGAAAAGCCAAGAGACCCAGTACTTC. Protein sequence: CASSPDLRKSQETQYF.

This clone was seen only a few times. A read error may explain this, as a much larger clone is one base away. The chain links TRBV6-1 to TRBJ1-3; D is unclear. The CDR3 spans 14 residues. V was shortened by 5 bases and J by 3 bases, with 11 bases between the two germline ends. Germline loops: CDR1 MNHNS, CDR2 SASEGT. The CDR3 nucleotides read TGTGCCAGCAGTCCTGTGGGCTATGGAAACACCATATATTTT. Protein: CASSPVGYGNTIYF.

V usage is TRBV20-1 and J usage is TRBJ2-3; TRBD2 is a possible D gene (7 bases). Trimming shortened V by 6 bases and J by 3 bases, and 16 bases separated the two germline ends. The CDR3 contains 14 residues. Germline CDR1 is DFQATT and CDR2 is SNEGSKA (reference sequence). This CDR3 is CSAIGGGRTDTQYF. The CDR3, as DNA: TGCAGTGCGATAGGGGGGGGCAGGACAGATACGCAGTATTTT.

This clone has a count of ten or more. The V gene is TRBV30, the J gene TRBJ2-7, with no clear D. Germline V gives CDR1 GTSNPN, CDR2 SVGIG (reference sequence). This CDR3 contains 13 residues. Trimming pared 1 base from V and 0 bases from J, leaving 7 bases between. The DNA for the CDR3 is TGTGCCTGGAGTGGAACGGTCTCCTACGAGCAGTACTTC. As protein: CAWSGTVSYEQYF.

At least ten counts were recorded for this clone. V and J are TRBV27 and TRBJ2-5, with 7 bases fitting TRBD1. The CDR3 has 16 amino acids. Per the germline V gene, CDR1 is MNHEY and CDR2 is SMNVEV (reference sequence). V was clipped by 4 bases and J by 4 bases; unmatched bases: 12. For the CDR3, the DNA is TGTGCCAGCAGTTCCCGAATACAGGGGTTTGGAGAGACCCAGTACTTC. It translates to CASSSRIQGFGETQYF.

As to this clone: A much larger clone differs by one base, so this may be a read error. The J gene is TRBJ2-5, the V gene TRBV5-8; D gene uncertain. CDR3 length: 10 amino acids. The germline V gene has CDR1 SGHTS and CDR2 YDEGEE. V was pared by 5 bases and J by 6 bases, with 5 bases between. For the CDR3, the DNA is TGTGCCAGCAGGCAACAGACCCAGTACTTC. The encoded protein is CASRQQTQYF.

This clone has a handful of counts. This may be a read error: a much more frequent sequence differs by one nucleotide. V gene TRBV7-3 combines with J gene TRBJ2-5, with 7 bases lining up with TRBD2. CDR1 SGHTA and CDR2 FQGTGA come from the germline V gene. The CDR3 spans 13 residues. The CDR3 region is CASSSGAGETRYF. In DNA, the CDR3 is TGTGCCAGCAGCTCCGGGGCGGGAGAGACCCGGTACTTC.

This clone appeared many times. The rearrangement links TRBV27 to TRBJ1-1; 8 positions agree with TRBD1. Trimming took 8 bases from V and 0 from J; bases not matched to a gene: 5. Germline CDR1 reads MNHEY; CDR2 reads SMNVEV (reference sequence). The CDR3 runs 14 residues. This CDR3 reads CASSRTGLNTEAFF. In nucleotides, the CDR3 is TGTGCCAGCTCTCGGACAGGGTTGAACACTGAAGCTTTCTTT.

This clone has at least ten counts. The chain carries TRBV11-2 and TRBJ1-1; 8 bases are shared with TRBD1. V lost 6 bases to trimming and J lost 8 bases; unmatched junction nucleotides: 11. The CDR3 spans 14 residues. From germline, CDR1 is SGHAT and CDR2 FQNNGV. The CDR3, as DNA: TGTGCCAGCAGGCCCACGGGACAGGAGCGGGAAGCTTTCTTT. This codes for CASRPTGQEREAFF.

With respect to this clone: Since a much larger clone is just one base distant, this may be a read error. V is TRBV5-6 and J is TRBJ2-2, with D possibly being TRBD1 or TRBD2 (6 bases each). This CDR3 spans 17 amino acids. Germline V gene lookup returns CDR1 SGHDT and CDR2 YYEEEE. The CDR3 loop is CASILVLGGRETGELFF. DNA of the CDR3: TGTGCCAGCATCTTGGTGTTGGGGGGCAGAGAAACCGGGGAGCTGTTTTTT.

Many counts were recorded for this clone. At the DNA level, this CDR3 is encoded by other sequences in the same sample as well. The chain is built from TRBV28 and TRBJ1-2; D is perhaps TRBD1 (6 bases). V was clipped by 3 bases and J by 12 bases, with 20 bases between them. Germline V gives CDR1 MDHEN, CDR2 SYDVKM. The CDR3 has 14 residues. The CDR3 nucleotides are TGTGCCAGCAGTTTCCCCGGGACACCGGCCGGGAACACCTTC. Its translation: CASSFPGTPAGNTF.

Worth noting for this clone: At one end, the junction sequence differs from germline, possibly due to a read error. This sequence joins TRBV19 and TRBJ2-3; tentatively, D is TRBD1 (6 bases). Per the germline V gene, CDR1 is LNHDA and CDR2 is SQIVND (reference sequence). CDR3 length: 16 amino acids. CDR3 nucleotides: TGTGCCGGTAGTACCGGACAGTCCGCGTTGGGGGATACGCAGTATTTT. Residues: CAGSTGQSALGDTQYF.

This clone was found many times. This chain uses TRBV28 with TRBJ2-1, with D uncertain. The CDR3 has 14 amino acids. V was shortened by 5 bases and J by 5 bases, with 13 bases between the two germline ends. Germline CDR1 reads MDHEN; CDR2 reads SYDVKM. CDR3 nucleotide sequence: TGTGCCAGCAGTCCCCACGGAACAAACAATGAGCAGTTCTTC. Protein product: CASSPHGTNNEQFF.

In regard to this clone: Because the CDR3 is missing its conserved closing phenylalanine or tryptophan, this is likely a read error. This rearrangement joins TRBV2 to TRBJ2-2; possibly TRBD2 for D (6 bases). Germline CDR1 is SNHLY and CDR2 is FYNNEI. This CDR3 comprises 14 residues. The V end lost 6 bases, the J end lost 2 bases, and 10 bases lay between the germline ends. CDR3 coding DNA: TGTGCCAGCAGATCCGGGACTAACACCGGGGAGCTGTTTTCT. It translates to CASRSGTNTGELFS.

This clone has a handful of counts. A junction end diverges from the germline sequence, so it may reflect a read error. The gene calls are TRBV28 and TRBJ1-5, with TRBD1 matching 8 bases. Germline CDR1 reads MDHEN; CDR2 reads SYDVKM. The length of the CDR3 is 16 residues. The CDR3 DNA follows: TGTGCCAGCATAGCAGGGGGCCTGTATAGCAATCAGCCCCATCATTTT. The encoded protein is CASIAGGLYSNQPHHF.

This clone was counted many times. The chain employs TRBV28 and TRBJ1-3; D gene unclear. The CDR3 consists of 14 residues. The germline V gene has CDR1 MDHEN and CDR2 SYDVKM. V dropped 5 bases and J dropped 0 bases, with 8 bases sitting between them. CDR3 protein: CASSPGSSGNTIYF. In DNA form, the CDR3 reads TGTGCCAGCAGTCCCGGGAGCTCTGGAAACACCATATATTTT. Full variable domain (remainder filled in from reference TRBV28 and TRBJ1-3): DVKVTQSSRYLVKRTGEKVFLECVQDMDHENMFWYRQDPGLGLRLIYFSYDVKMKEKGDIPEGYSVSREKKERFSLILESASTNQTSMYLCASSPGSSGNTIYFGEGSWLTVV.

This clone has a count of ten or more. The chain carries TRBV6-1 and TRBJ1-4; 7 bases map to TRBD1. The germline gives CDR1 MNHNS, CDR2 SASEGT. Losses at the gene ends were 10 bases for V and 4 bases for J; bases not matched to a gene: 9. The CDR3 spans 14 residues. CDR3 coding DNA: TGTGCCACGTCCGGGACAGCCTTTAATGAAAAACTGTTTTTT. Residues: CATSGTAFNEKLFF.

Details on this clone: Being one base from a much bigger clone, this may be a read error. The V and J genes are TRBV5-1 and TRBJ2-3; D is possibly TRBD1 (6 bases). This CDR3 region has 15 residues. From germline, CDR1 is SGHRS and CDR2 YFSETQ. Trimming shortened V by 4 bases and J by 0 bases, and 12 bases separated the two germline ends. Here the CDR3 DNA reads TGCGCCAGCAGCGTAAGACAGGCTAGCACAGATACGCAGTATTTT. Protein product: CASSVRQASTDTQYF.

V usage is TRBV20-1 and J usage is TRBJ1-1; possibly TRBD1 for D (5 bases). CDR1 DFQATT and CDR2 SNEGSKA come from the germline V gene (reference sequence). The CDR3 runs to 14 residues. V gave up 5 bases and J gave up 0 bases, with 13 bases separating them. The CDR3 sequence: CSAGSGFLNTEAFF. Written as DNA, the CDR3 is TGCAGTGCTGGATCAGGGTTCCTGAACACTGAAGCTTTCTTT.

This clone was counted at least ten times. This sequence joins TRBV18 and TRBJ1-2, with D possibly TRBD1 on 5 matching bases. In germline, CDR1 is KGHSH, CDR2 LQKENI. The CDR3 has 15 residues. Between the trimmed V and J ends, which lost 2 bases and 2 bases, there was a span of 12 bases. The CDR3 region is CASSPDTRGNYGYTF. Written as DNA, the CDR3 is TGTGCCAGCTCACCAGACACTCGGGGGAACTATGGCTACACCTTC.

In this sample, this clone turned up many times. J is TRBJ2-3 and V is TRBV2; 8 nucleotides agree with TRBD1. The J segment lost 0 bases and the V segment lost 5 bases, leaving 4 bases of the junction unmatched. Germline CDR1 reads SNHLY; CDR2 reads FYNNEI. This CDR3 is built from 15 residues. CDR3 in amino acids: CASSYRGSSTDTQYF. In nucleotides, the CDR3 is TGTGCCAGCAGTTACAGGGGGTCTAGCACAGATACGCAGTATTTT.

Regarding this clone: Since no conserved phenylalanine or tryptophan closes the CDR3, a read error is the likely cause. CDR3: CASSETANTEAFS. CDR3 nucleotides: TGTGCCAGCAGTGAGACAGCGAACACTGAAGCTTTCTCT. The genes are TRBV6-1 and TRBJ1-1, with a weak D call TRBD1 (5 bases). The CDR3 covers 13 residues. The germline V and J ends were trimmed by 3 bases and 1 base, with 6 bases remaining between them. CDR1 is MNHNS and CDR2 is SASEGT in the germline V gene.

Turning to this clone: Just one base apart from a much larger clone, this may be a read error. The sample has other DNA sequences that encode this CDR3 too. The V gene is TRBV9, the J gene TRBJ2-1; no reliable D call. The V gene lost 0 bases and the J gene lost 6 bases, with 13 bases spanning the gap. The CDR3 length is 15 residues. Per the germline V gene, CDR1 is SGDLS and CDR2 is YYNGEE. The CDR3 region has the DNA TGTGCCAGCAGCGTAGAAGGTACTCCAGGCAATGAGCAGTTCTTC. This translates into CASSVEGTPGNEQFF.